The count of the clone carrying this TCR beta chain is one. Its antigen is undetermined. Other DNA sequences of this sample code for an identical CDR3. This sample was included in a study of cytomegalovirus exposure and HLA in healthy donors. Study outcomes and limitations: As confirmed in vitro, a few CMV-associated chains were specific for CMV antigens. Most sequenced TCRs were rare (though some public TCRs occurred in many donors). The productive fraction for most TCR beta V segments was about 87% or about 30% in an earlier analysis. What was likely a sequencing artifact was a cluster of highly shared sequence variants.

CDR1 LGHNA and CDR2 YNFKEQ come from the germline V gene. V lost 3 bases and J lost 1, with 9 bases in between. This CDR3 spans 14 amino acids. PCR employed 60 Vbeta and 13 Jbeta primers. Measured with immunoSEQ multiplex PCR; TCRdb has only the in-frame clones, and not every one. The profile covers fewer than 250,000 clones, with about four fifths appearing a single time and under 2% taken by the ten largest. Specimen: PBMCs. The clonotype comes from a man aged 40-49 years in good health and CMV-seropositive. The V and J genes are TRBV4-2 and TRBJ1-1; D perhaps matches TRBD1 (6 bases). The CDR3 DNA reads as TGTGCCAGCAGCCATTTGGACAGGAACACTGAAGCTTTCTTT. As protein: CASSHLDRNTEAFF.